A single sample gave rise to the 27 T cell receptor beta chains below, sequenced in a study of OX40 agonist ivuxolimab in advanced cancers. The library was built by means of the immunoSEQ multiplex PCR assay. This immuneACCESS table, as held by TCRdb, lists in-frame sequences with V and J called but not all clones. Of the missing ones, under half trace to an unresolved V gene in checked studies; the others have no known cause. This sample has about 77,000 clones in its table, and 85% to 90% of those were observed once. Of the sample, about 2.3% falls within the top ten clones. The sequenced sample was CD4+ or CD8+ T cells sorted from blood, obtained in a trial of the OX40 agonist ivuxolimab. The origin of the receptors is an adult with an advanced solid tumor such as melanoma, head and neck, liver or kidney cancer.

V is TRBV27 and J is TRBJ2-7; D might be TRBD1 (6 bases). The CDR3 is 14 amino acids. Germline V lookup: CDR1 MNHEY, CDR2 SMNVEV (reference sequence). Trimming took 7 bases from V and 2 from J, leaving 15 bases between them. The CDR3 region is CASTVLNRAYEQYF. CDR3 DNA: TGTGCCAGCACAGTATTAAACAGGGCCTACGAGCAGTACTTC.

CDR3 coding DNA: TGTGCCTGGAGTCTAGGTGAAAAACTGTTTTTT. This codes for CAWSLGEKLFF. The V call is TRBV30, the J call TRBJ1-4, with no clear D. CDR1 and CDR2 (germline): GTSNPN, SVGIG (reference sequence). The CDR3 is 11 amino acids. The ends were cut back, 2 bases at V and 7 bases at J, with 5 bases in the middle.

A remark on this clone: A read error may account for a junction end that differs from germline. The CDR3: CASRLAGGGEQYF. DNA of the CDR3: TGTGCCAGCAGATTAGCGGGGGGAGGCGAGCAGTACTTC. The J gene is TRBJ2-7, the V gene TRBV7-9; 10 bases align to TRBD2. The CDR3 loop spans 13 amino acids. Germline lookup yields CDR1 SEHNR and CDR2 FQNEAQ (reference sequence).

The rearrangement uses TRBV6-5 and TRBJ2-7; D gene uncertain. Germline V gene sequence: CDR1 MNHEY, CDR2 SVGAGI. The CDR3 has 15 residues. The V gene lost 2 bases and the J gene lost 1 base, with 12 bases spanning the gap. CDR3 protein: CASSYRTPPSYEQYF. CDR3 bases: TGTGCCAGCAGTTACAGGACCCCCCCTTCCTACGAGCAGTACTTC.

The J gene is TRBJ1-2, the V gene TRBV5-4; 10 bases map to TRBD1. Germline V gene lookup returns CDR1 SGHNT and CDR2 YYREEE (reference sequence). The V segment lost 4 bases and the J segment 6 bases; nucleotides outside the gene matches: 12. This CDR3 has 16 amino acids. The CDR3 loop is CASSLPQTGGVDGYTF. The CDR3 DNA sequence: TGTGCCAGCAGCCTACCTCAGACAGGGGGCGTTGATGGCTACACCTTC.

The chain links TRBV28 to TRBJ2-1; 8 nucleotides line up with TRBD2. CDR3 size: 15 residues. J was trimmed by 7 bases and V by 7 bases; bases with no gene match: 12. CDR1 and CDR2 (germline): MDHEN, SYDVKM. The CDR3 protein is CASIPGGALVNEQFF. Here the CDR3 DNA reads TGTGCCAGCATTCCCGGGGGGGCCCTGGTGAATGAGCAGTTCTTC.

CDR3 DNA sequence: TGTGCCACCCACCTGGACAGGGCAGGTGAAAAACTGTTTTTT. This translates into CATHLDRAGEKLFF. The rearrangement links TRBV6-1 to TRBJ1-4; 8 bases align to TRBD1. V gave up 10 bases and J gave up 7 bases; unmatched junction bases: 11. There are 14 residues in the CDR3. Germline V gene data show CDR1 as MNHNS and CDR2 as SASEGT.

V and J are TRBV7-2 and TRBJ1-4; 10 nucleotides agree with TRBD1. Per germline, CDR1 SGHTA and CDR2 FQGNSA. V trimming: 5 bases; J trimming: 8 bases; junction bases outside the gene matches: 5. CDR3 length equals 14 residues. The CDR3 is CASSLRDRGEKLFF. In DNA, the CDR3 is TGTGCCAGCAGCCTCCGGGACAGGGGAGAAAAACTGTTTTTT.

This chain connects TRBV7-8 to TRBJ1-6; a possible D gene is TRBD1 (6 bases). Per germline, CDR1 SGHVS and CDR2 FQNEAQ. The CDR3 is 18 residues long. V shed 1 base and J shed 0 bases, with 13 bases lying between them. The CDR3 here is CASSLVTGQSSYNSPLHF. The CDR3 DNA is TGTGCCAGCAGCTTAGTGACCGGACAGAGCTCCTATAATTCACCCCTCCACTTT.

The chain carries TRBV6-5 and TRBJ1-1; no clear D gene. Per the germline V gene, CDR1 is MNHEY and CDR2 is SVGAGI. The V end was cut by 5 bases, the J end by 1 base, with 8 bases between. This CDR3 has 13 residues. The CDR3 sequence is CASSEIPNTEAFF. The CDR3 DNA follows: TGTGCCAGCAGTGAAATCCCGAACACTGAAGCTTTCTTT.

The chain has TRBV5-1 and TRBJ2-7, with 10 bases aligning to TRBD2. The germline V gene encodes CDR1 SGHRS and CDR2 YFSETQ. The trim removed 2 bases at V and 2 bases at J, leaving 4 bases unmatched. The CDR3 is made up of 15 amino acids. DNA of the CDR3: TGCGCCAGCAGCTTTGGACTAGCGGATACCTACGAGCAGTACTTC. Protein: CASSFGLADTYEQYF.

The table lists this clone with a count of one. The rearrangement joins TRBV15 to TRBJ2-1; no definite D call. Trimming took 1 base from V and 0 from J, leaving 7 bases between them. CDR1 LNHNV and CDR2 YYDKDF come from the germline V gene (reference sequence). This CDR3 is 15 amino acids long. The CDR3 region has the DNA TGTGCCACCAGCAGAGGACCGAGCTCCTACAATGAGCAGTTCTTC. Its protein product is CATSRGPSSYNEQFF.

This clone showed up just a few times. The chain carries TRBV5-1 and TRBJ2-2; D is undetermined. The CDR3 contains 13 residues. CDR1 and CDR2 from the germline V gene are SGHRS and YFSETQ. V was clipped by 0 bases and J by 6 bases, with 6 bases between them. CDR3: CASSLEAAGELFF. The CDR3 DNA sequence: TGCGCCAGCAGCTTGGAGGCCGCCGGGGAGCTGTTTTTT.

J is TRBJ1-3 and V is TRBV15, with 7 bases matching TRBD1. This CDR3 has 15 residues. Losses at the gene ends were 5 bases for V and 2 bases for J; bases not matched to a gene: 6. Germline CDR1 and CDR2: LNHNV and YYDKDF (reference sequence). CDR3 region: CATSLPGGPGNTIYF. The CDR3 coding sequence is TGTGCCACCAGCCTACCAGGGGGACCTGGAAACACCATATATTTT.

This clone was counted only a few times. This chain joins TRBV6-1 and TRBJ1-2; TRBD1 is a possible D gene (6 bases). CDR3 length: 15 residues. Germline V gene sequence: CDR1 MNHNS, CDR2 SASEGT. V was shortened by 5 bases and J by 2 bases, with 15 bases between the two germline ends. CDR3 coding DNA: TGTGCCAGCAGTCCACAGGGTTCTAGCAACTATGGCTACACCTTC. It specifies CASSPQGSSNYGYTF.

CDR3 coding DNA: TGTGCCAGCAGCCCCGGTATCAGGGGTCCTAACACTGAAGCTTTCTTT. This translates into CASSPGIRGPNTEAFF. The chain recombines TRBV14 with TRBJ1-1; TRBD1 is a possible D gene (6 bases). Germline V gene data show CDR1 as SGHDN and CDR2 as FVKESK. The CDR3 loop spans 16 amino acids. The V end lost 4 bases, the J end lost 2 bases, and 17 bases lay between the germline ends.

The V gene is TRBV6-4, the J gene TRBJ1-2; 7 bases are a match to TRBD1. Trimming removed 6 bases from V and 3 bases from J; junction bases left unmatched: 7. The CDR3 sequence is 14 residues long. Germline V CDR1 and CDR2: MRHNA, SNTAGT. The CDR3 reads CASSPGQRHYGYTF. In DNA, the CDR3 is TGTGCCAGCAGCCCGGGACAGCGCCACTATGGCTACACCTTC.

The J gene is TRBJ2-7, the V gene TRBV27; D may be TRBD2 (6 bases). The germline V and J ends were trimmed by 6 bases and 6 bases, with 15 bases remaining between them. This CDR3 spans 13 amino acids. Germline CDR1 is MNHEY and CDR2 is SMNVEV (reference sequence). The chain's CDR3 is CASSLDPGGEQYF. DNA of the CDR3: TGTGCCAGCAGCCTCGACCCCGGGGGCGAGCAGTACTTC.

CDR3 sequence: CASSLANSNQPQHF. The CDR3 region has the DNA TGTGCCAGCAGCTTAGCCAATAGCAATCAGCCCCAGCATTTT. The chain is built from TRBV7-2 and TRBJ1-5; D is ambiguous. Germline CDR1 is SGHTA and CDR2 is FQGNSA. V lost 0 bases and J 0 bases, leaving 3 bases between the germline ends. The CDR3 is 14 amino acids.

The chain combines TRBV19 with TRBJ1-1; D call uncertain. V gave up 3 bases and J gave up 1 base, with 12 bases separating them. The CDR3 runs to 15 residues. Germline lookup yields CDR1 LNHDA and CDR2 SQIVND (reference sequence). This CDR3 reads CASSIGGGWNTEAFF. The CDR3 nucleotides read TGTGCCAGTAGTATTGGTGGAGGGTGGAACACTGAAGCTTTCTTT.

This chain connects TRBV27 to TRBJ2-2, with D tentatively TRBD1 (5 bases). The CDR3 is 15 amino acids. Germline V lookup: CDR1 MNHEY, CDR2 SMNVEV (reference sequence). Trimming left V 3 bases short and J 0 bases short, with 8 bases between. The CDR3 DNA reads as TGTGCCAGCAGTTTTAGGGGAACGAACACCGGGGAGCTGTTTTTT. This translates into CASSFRGTNTGELFF.

The V and J genes are TRBV11-2 and TRBJ2-1; D is ambiguous. This CDR3 spans 15 amino acids. With 5 bases removed from V and 4 bases from J, the gap between germline ends came to 15 bases. Looked up from germline, CDR1 is SGHAT and CDR2 is FQNNGV. The CDR3 spells CASSLSAAAYNEQFF. The CDR3 DNA follows: TGTGCCAGCAGCCTAAGCGCGGCAGCGTACAATGAGCAGTTCTTC.

This clone appeared a few times. The chain is built from TRBV28 and TRBJ1-5, with 7 bases identical to TRBD1. Germline CDR1 and CDR2: MDHEN and SYDVKM. Losses at the gene ends were 3 bases for V and 6 bases for J; bases not matched to a gene: 8. The CDR3 loop spans 15 amino acids. CDR3 amino acids: CASSLITGEGQPQHF. The CDR3 nucleotides are TGTGCCAGCAGTTTGATCACAGGGGAAGGTCAGCCCCAGCATTTT. Combining the CDR3 with reference TRBV28 and TRBJ1-5 gives the whole variable domain DVKVTQSSRYLVKRTGEKVFLECVQDMDHENMFWYRQDPGLGLRLIYFSYDVKMKEKGDIPEGYSVSREKKERFSLILESASTNQTSMYLCASSLITGEGQPQHFGDGTRLSIL.

This rearrangement joins TRBV14 to TRBJ2-7; no reliable D call. Germline CDR1 reads SGHDN; CDR2 reads FVKESK. V was shortened by 0 bases and J by 6 bases, with 18 bases between the two germline ends. The CDR3 loop spans 16 amino acids. CDR3 residues: CASSQDPGARSGEQYF. Written as DNA, the CDR3 is TGTGCCAGCAGCCAAGATCCTGGAGCCAGGTCGGGCGAGCAGTACTTC.

The chain joins TRBV10-1 to TRBJ2-3, with D hard to call. The length of the CDR3 is 12 residues. V was shortened by 3 bases and J by 6 bases, with 7 bases between the two germline ends. Germline assignment: CDR1 WNHNN and CDR2 SYGVQD (reference sequence). The CDR3 loop reads CASSDQPDTQYF. In DNA, the CDR3 is TGCGCCAGCAGTGACCAGCCGGATACGCAGTATTTT.

V gene TRBV6-5 combines with J gene TRBJ2-5; 10 positions agree with TRBD1. CDR1 MNHEY and CDR2 SVGAGI come from the germline V gene. V lost 6 bases to trimming and J lost 5 bases; unmatched junction nucleotides: 6. This CDR3 region has 14 residues. CDR3 bases: TGTGCCAGCAGAACGACAGGGGGCATGGAGACCCAGTACTTC. This encodes CASRTTGGMETQYF.

For this clone: Its ends do not fully match the called genes, so a read error is possible. The J gene is TRBJ1-1, the V gene TRBV28, with D perhaps matching TRBD1 (6 bases). Per germline, CDR1 MDHEN and CDR2 SYDVKM. The CDR3 has 15 amino acids. The CDR3: CASSTPTGGNAEAFF. CDR3 coding DNA: TGTGCCAGCAGTACCCCGACAGGAGGGAACGCTGAAGCTTTCTTT.